This TCR beta chain was documented in a study of blood T cell repertoires in COVID-19. Using immunoSEQ multiplex PCR, the repertoire was profiled, and TCRdb retains in-frame clones only, with some absent. Altogether some 250,000 clones are present, approximately 84% being singletons, with the ten largest covering over 3%. This CDR3 comprises 11 residues. Germline CDR1 is GTSNPN and CDR2 is SVGIG (reference sequence). V lost 4 bases and J 8 bases, leaving 8 bases between the germline ends. The rearrangement links TRBV30 to TRBJ1-4; D perhaps matches TRBD1 (6 bases). The TCR originated in a woman aged 30 to 39 who had recovered from COVID-19. The sample comprised peripheral blood. CDR3 residues: CAWNQGEKLFF. Written as DNA, the CDR3 is TGTGCCTGGAATCAGGGGGAAAAACTGTTTTTT.